A single sample gave rise to the 13 T cell receptor beta chains below, sequenced in a study of cytomegalovirus exposure and HLA in healthy donors. Both 60 Vbeta primers and 13 Jbeta primers went into the PCR. TCRdb keeps only in-frame clones here, not all; method: immunoSEQ multiplex PCR. The sample lists tens of thousands of clones, 72% seen once, with about 12% in the top ten. Sequencing used PBMCs. The receptors come from a woman in her 40s in good health and CMV-seropositive.

The chain links TRBV16 to TRBJ2-4; 9 bases match TRBD1. This CDR3 region has 13 residues. Per germline, CDR1 KGHSY and CDR2 FQNENV. Trimming removed 3 bases from V and 8 bases from J; junction bases left unmatched: 2. This CDR3 is CASSQDRGDIQYF. The CDR3 region has the DNA TGTGCCAGCAGCCAGGACAGGGGAGACATTCAGTACTTC.

For the CDR3, the DNA is TGTGCCAGCAGCTTAGTTCAGGGATCCTCTGGAAACACCATATATTTT. Amino acids: CASSLVQGSSGNTIYF. J is TRBJ1-3 and V is TRBV11-2; D might be TRBD1 (5 bases). The germline V gene has CDR1 SGHAT and CDR2 FQNNGV. There are 16 residues in the CDR3. Trimming stripped 1 base from V and 0 bases from J, with 10 bases between. Using reference TRBV11-2 and TRBJ1-3 for the parts outside the CDR3, the full variable domain is EAGVAQSPRYKIIEKRQSVAFWCNPISGHATLYWYQQILGQGPKLLIQFQNNGVVDDSQLPKDRFSAERLKGVDSTLKIQPAKLEDSAVYLCASSLVQGSSGNTIYFGEGSWLTVV.

This clone was detected once. This chain uses TRBV18 with TRBJ2-7; D may be TRBD1 (6 bases). Trimming took 3 bases from V and 3 from J, leaving 12 bases between them. CDR1 and CDR2 (germline): KGHSH, LQKENI. The CDR3 is 14 amino acids. The DNA of the CDR3 is TGTGCCAGCTCACCCCAAGGGGGTGGCTACGAGCAGTACTTC. Encoded protein: CASSPQGGGYEQYF.

The rearrangement uses TRBV29-1 and TRBJ1-6; D remains unclear. This CDR3 comprises 16 residues. The V end was cut by 4 bases, the J end by 0 bases, with 13 bases between. Germline V gives CDR1 SQVTM, CDR2 ANQGSEA. CDR3 coding DNA: TGCAGCGTTGTCCTTCCGGGGAGCTCCTATAATTCACCCCTCCACTTT. The encoded protein is CSVVLPGSSYNSPLHF. The variable domain in full, completed from reference TRBV29-1 and TRBJ1-6, reads SAVISQKPSRDICQRGTSLTIQCQVDSQVTMMFWYRQQPGQSLTLIATANQGSEATYESGFVIDKFPISRPNLTFSTLTVSNMSPEDSSIYLCSVVLPGSSYNSPLHFGNGTRLTVT.

The chain carries TRBV4-2 and TRBJ2-7; weak D call: TRBD2 (6 bases). Trimming left V 1 base short and J 0 bases short, with 16 bases between. The CDR3 has 17 residues. CDR1 is LGHNA and CDR2 is YNFKEQ in the germline V gene. CDR3 in DNA: TGTGCCAGCAGCCAAGTGGGAGGTGCAGTTTTCTCCTACGAGCAGTACTTC. It codes for CASSQVGGAVFSYEQYF.

This rearrangement joins TRBV7-3 to TRBJ2-6; tentatively, D is TRBD2 (5 bases). Germline V CDR1 and CDR2: SGHTA, FQGTGA. V dropped 4 bases and J dropped 1 base, with 8 bases sitting between them. This CDR3 comprises 15 residues. CDR3 amino acids: CASSYGESGANVLTF. The DNA for the CDR3 is TGTGCCAGCAGCTACGGGGAATCTGGGGCCAACGTCCTGACTTTC.

The chain has TRBV29-1 and TRBJ1-2, with D uncertain. CDR3 length: 11 amino acids. V lost 3 bases and J 4 bases, leaving 6 bases between the germline ends. Germline values: CDR1 SQVTM, CDR2 ANQGSEA. CDR3: CSVDTTYGYTF. Here the CDR3 DNA reads TGCAGCGTTGACACTACCTATGGCTACACCTTC. The full variable domain, completed using reference TRBV29-1 and TRBJ1-2, is SAVISQKPSRDICQRGTSLTIQCQVDSQVTMMFWYRQQPGQSLTLIATANQGSEATYESGFVIDKFPISRPNLTFSTLTVSNMSPEDSSIYLCSVDTTYGYTFGSGTRLTVV.

The J gene is TRBJ1-2, the V gene TRBV7-2; TRBD1 matches at 11 bases. This CDR3 contains 17 residues. V lost 3 bases to trimming and J lost 4 bases; unmatched junction nucleotides: 10. Germline V gene data show CDR1 as SGHTA and CDR2 as FQGNSA. CDR3 nucleotide sequence: TGTGCCAGCAGCTTTTGGACAGGGGGCGAGATTGTCTATGGCTACACCTTC. Its protein is CASSFWTGGEIVYGYTF.

This chain links TRBV5-4 with TRBJ1-3; TRBD1 might be the D (5 bases). Germline V CDR1 and CDR2: SGHNT, YYREEE (reference sequence). V was pared by 4 bases and J by 6 bases, with 11 bases between. The CDR3 runs to 13 residues. The CDR3 spells CASSNQGKNTIYF. The CDR3 DNA is TGTGCCAGCAGCAATCAGGGTAAAAACACCATATATTTT.

The chain links TRBV19 to TRBJ1-1; TRBD1 aligns across 8 bases. The germline V gene encodes CDR1 LNHDA and CDR2 SQIVND (reference sequence). J was trimmed by 8 bases and V by 6 bases; bases with no gene match: 14. The CDR3 is made up of 15 amino acids. CDR3 region: CASSHQHGTGREAFF. The CDR3 DNA reads TGTGCCAGTAGCCATCAGCACGGGACAGGACGCGAAGCTTTCTTT. Variable domain in full (rest from reference TRBV19 and TRBJ1-1): DGGITQSPKYLFRKEGQNVTLSCEQNLNHDAMYWYRQDPGQGLRLIYYSQIVNDFQKGDIAEGYSVSREKKESFPLTVTSAQKNPTAFYLCASSHQHGTGREAFFGQGTRLTVV.

This clone was detected a few times. V and J are TRBV7-3 and TRBJ2-6, with 8 bases aligning to TRBD1. Trimming took 5 bases from V and 0 from J; bases not matched to a gene: 6. The CDR3 runs 17 residues. Germline assignment: CDR1 SGHTA and CDR2 FQGTGA. This CDR3 is CASSVQGGVSGANVLTF. The CDR3 coding sequence is TGTGCCAGCAGCGTACAGGGGGGCGTCTCTGGGGCCAACGTCCTGACTTTC.

The J gene is TRBJ2-1, the V gene TRBV7-3; a possible D gene is TRBD1 (8 bases). V lost 2 bases to trimming and J lost 6 bases, with 14 bases between them. This CDR3 has 15 amino acids. Per germline, CDR1 SGHTA and CDR2 FQGTGA. In DNA form, the CDR3 reads TGTGCCAGCAGCTTACGGCGGGGGACAGGCAATGAGCAGTTCTTC. Translated, it gives CASSLRRGTGNEQFF.

This clone was picked up a small number of times. The chain has TRBV14 and TRBJ1-1; D gene ambiguous. From germline, CDR1 is SGHDN and CDR2 FVKESK. The CDR3 loop spans 12 amino acids. Trimming removed 5 bases from V and 4 bases from J, with 8 bases in between. The CDR3 loop reads CASSEYRTEAFF. For the CDR3, the DNA is TGTGCCAGCAGCGAGTACCGCACTGAAGCTTTCTTT.